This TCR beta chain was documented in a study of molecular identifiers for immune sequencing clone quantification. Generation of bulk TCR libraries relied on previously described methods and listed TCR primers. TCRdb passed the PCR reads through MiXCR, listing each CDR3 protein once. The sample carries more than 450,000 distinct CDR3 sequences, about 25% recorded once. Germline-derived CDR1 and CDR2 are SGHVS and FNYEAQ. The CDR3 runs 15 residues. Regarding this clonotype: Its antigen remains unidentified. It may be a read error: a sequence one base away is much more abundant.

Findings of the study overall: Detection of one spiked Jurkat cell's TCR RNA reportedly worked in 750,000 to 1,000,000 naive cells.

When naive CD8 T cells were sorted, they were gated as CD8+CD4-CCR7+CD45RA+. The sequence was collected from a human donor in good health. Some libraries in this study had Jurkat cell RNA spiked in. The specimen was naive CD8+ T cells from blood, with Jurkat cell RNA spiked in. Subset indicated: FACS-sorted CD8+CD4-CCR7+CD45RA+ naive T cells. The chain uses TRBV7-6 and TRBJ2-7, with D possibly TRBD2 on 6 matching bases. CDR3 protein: CASSIAGTGVREQYF. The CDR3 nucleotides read TGTGCCAGCAGCATAGCTGGGACGGGGGTGAGGGAGCAGTACTTC.